The 7 T cell receptor beta chains in this list originate from one sample, sequenced in a study of B cell selection in AIRE deficiency. Regulatory T cells were sorted as CD4+CD25hiCD127low/negative. The assay was immunoSEQ multiplex PCR, and TCRdb's table has in-frame clones only and misses some. The sample holds approximately 14,000 clones, just over 90% seen once. Material for sequencing was Tregs sorted from PBMCs. These receptors came from a human donor with AIRE deficiency.

The gene calls are TRBV9 and TRBJ2-1; maybe TRBD2 (7 bases). The CDR3 covers 16 residues. Between the trimmed V and J ends, which lost 0 bases and 5 bases, there was a span of 15 bases. Germline CDR1 reads SGDLS; CDR2 reads YYNGEE. Here the CDR3 reads CASSVVLGGRNNEQFF. CDR3 DNA sequence: TGTGCCAGCAGCGTAGTTTTGGGGGGGCGAAACAATGAGCAGTTCTTC. The complete variable domain, with remaining parts taken from reference TRBV9 and TRBJ2-1, reads DSGVTQTPKHLITATGQRVTLRCSPRSGDLSVYWYQQSLDQGLQFLIQYYNGEERAKGNILERFSAQQFPDLHSELNLSSLELGDSALYFCASSVVLGGRNNEQFFGPGTRLTVL.

This chain uses TRBV15 with TRBJ1-1; D not resolved. CDR3 length: 14 residues. V was shortened by 3 bases and J by 3 bases, with 11 bases between the two germline ends. Germline V lookup: CDR1 LNHNV, CDR2 YYDKDF (reference sequence). In DNA form, the CDR3 reads TGTGCCACCAGCAGTGAAGGGCGACACACTGAAGCTTTCTTT. It yields the protein CATSSEGRHTEAFF.

J is TRBJ1-6 and V is TRBV7-9; D remains unclear. CDR3 size: 11 residues. Trimming took off 3 bases at V and 10 bases at J, with 4 bases between the two ends. Germline V lookup: CDR1 SEHNR, CDR2 FQNEAQ (reference sequence). In nucleotides, the CDR3 is TGTGCCAGCAGCTTTCACTCACCCCTCCACTTT. It yields the protein CASSFHSPLHF. Looking up the rest from reference TRBV7-9 and TRBJ1-6 gives the full variable domain: DTGVSQNPRHKITKRGQNVTFRCDPISEHNRLYWYRQTLGQGPEFLTYFQNEAQLEKSRLLSDRFSAERPKGSFSTLEIQRTEQGDSAMYLCASSFHSPLHFGNGTRLTVT.

The chain is built from TRBV27 and TRBJ2-1; D perhaps matches TRBD1 (5 bases). The V and J ends lost 5 bases and 4 bases respectively, with 18 bases between them. Germline CDR1 and CDR2: MNHEY and SMNVEV (reference sequence). The length of the CDR3 is 16 residues. The CDR3 DNA follows: TGTGCCAGCAGTCCAAGGGGCCAAATTCCTTACAATGAGCAGTTCTTC. This translates into CASSPRGQIPYNEQFF.

With regard to this clone: Other DNA sequences of this sample code for an identical CDR3. The V call is TRBV7-8, the J call TRBJ1-1, with D maybe TRBD1 (5 bases). Trimming took 6 bases from V and 5 from J, leaving 16 bases between them. The CDR3 consists of 14 residues. Germline CDR1 is SGHVS and CDR2 is FQNEAQ. The DNA for the CDR3 is TGTGCCAGCAGTCCCTTCCGGGGGGGGACTGAAGCTTTCTTT. It specifies CASSPFRGGTEAFF. The variable domain in full, with the rest retrieved from reference TRBV7-8 and TRBJ1-1, is GAGVSQSPRYKVAKRGQDVALRCDPISGHVSLFWYQQALGQGPEFLTYFQNEAQLDKSGLPSDRFFAERPEGSVSTLKIQRTQQEDSAVYLCASSPFRGGTEAFFGQGTRLTVV.

The rearrangement joins TRBV4-3 to TRBJ2-7; 14 bases are shared with TRBD2. V shed 3 bases, J shed 3 bases, and the junction held 7 bases outside the gene matches. The CDR3 totals 17 residues. Germline CDR1 and CDR2: LGHNA and YSLEER. The CDR3 region is CASSHQGLAGAHYEQYF. The CDR3 coding sequence is TGCGCCAGCAGCCACCAGGGACTAGCGGGAGCCCACTACGAGCAGTACTTC.

This clone is classed as medium-sized (0.01 to 0.1%). This chain joins TRBV6-6 and TRBJ1-5; the D is unclear. V lost 6 bases and J 6 bases, leaving 12 bases between the germline ends. CDR3 length: 13 amino acids. From germline, CDR1 is MNHNY and CDR2 SVGAGI (reference sequence). The CDR3 DNA reads TGTGCCAGCAGGGAGAGAGGGAGTCAGCCCCAGCATTTT. Amino acid sequence: CASRERGSQPQHF.